Sequencing of this T cell receptor beta chain was carried out in a study of cytomegalovirus exposure and HLA in healthy donors. The CDR3 is 16 amino acids. V was clipped by 3 bases and J by 0 bases; unmatched bases: 4. Germline CDR1 SGHDN, CDR2 FVKESK. The PCR had 60 Vbeta and 13 Jbeta primers. Using immunoSEQ multiplex PCR, the repertoire was profiled, and TCRdb retains in-frame clones only, with some absent. Altogether about 110,000 clones are present, 76% being singletons, with the ten largest covering approximately 2.4%. The sequenced sample consisted of PBMCs. This sequence originates from a man aged 18 to 30 in good health and CMV-seronegative. J is TRBJ2-3 and V is TRBV14, with 9 bases matching TRBD1. CDR3 sequence (DNA): TGTGCCAGCAGCCATAGGACAGGGGTGAGCACAGATACGCAGTATTTT. Translation: CASSHRTGVSTDTQYF.